Listed below are T cell receptor beta chains from one sample, sequenced in a study of CD8+ T cells in alopecia areata. Clones were sequenced by immunoSEQ multiplex PCR, and TCRdb holds only the in-frame ones, with some missing. The sample includes under 250,000 clones, more than 55% of them seen just once. Sequencing used CD8+ T cells sorted from blood. The origin of the receptors is a human donor in good health. CDR3s include the opening cysteine and the closing phenylalanine or tryptophan. The D gene is left open where the match is weak. Size values are once, few and many counts, or a class for expanded clones, and some rows have none.

j_call,v_call,d_call,clone_size,cdr3_nt,cdr3_aa
TRBJ2-7,TRBV4-1,TRBD2,NA,TGCGCCAGCAGCCAAGACCCCGGGACTAATCATGAGGAGCAGTACTTC,CASSQDPGTNHEEQYF
TRBJ2-5,TRBV29-1,NA,NA,TGCAGCGCCGAAGGCAGGGCAGAGACCCAGTACTTC,CSAEGRAETQYF
TRBJ1-5,TRBV27,TRBD1,few,TGTGCCAGCAGTTTGCAGGGGGGTTGGCAGCCCCAGCATTTT,CASSLQGGWQPQHF
TRBJ1-2,TRBV7-8,TRBD1,NA,TGTGCCAGCAGCCAGGACAGGGAAAGACACTATGGCTACACCTTC,CASSQDRERHYGYTF
TRBJ2-3,TRBV5-6,TRBD2,once,TGTGCCAGCAGCAGCGCTAGCGGGGGCTACACAGATACGCAGTATTTT,CASSSASGGYTDTQYF
TRBJ2-6,TRBV14,NA,NA,TGTGCCAGCAGCCAGGCCCGAGTCGGAGGCTCCGGGGCCAACGTCCTGACTTTC,CASSQARVGGSGANVLTF
TRBJ2-7,TRBV20-1,TRBD1,NA,TGCAGTGCGCGGACAGGGACCGAGCAGTACTTC,CSARTGTEQYF
TRBJ1-1,TRBV30,NA,NA,TGTGCCTGGAGTGTACAGGGCAGGCCTGAAGCTTTCTTT,CAWSVQGRPEAFF
TRBJ1-2,TRBV4-1,TRBD1,NA,TGCGCCAGCAGTAGACAGGGGAACTATGGCTACACCTTC,CASSRQGNYGYTF
TRBJ1-1,TRBV5-4,NA,NA,TGTGCCAGCAGCTCCAGGACAGCCGAGAACACTGAAGCTTTCTTT,CASSSRTAENTEAFF
TRBJ2-3,TRBV7-7,TRBD2,NA,TGTGCCAGCAGCTCAGCGGGGGGGACGCAGTATTTT,CASSSAGGTQYF
TRBJ1-2,TRBV7-9,NA,few,TGTGCCATGGAAGGGGAAAACTATGGCTACACCTTC,CAMEGENYGYTF
TRBJ2-5,TRBV7-9,NA,NA,TGTGCCAGCAGCTTAGCTCAAGAGACCCAGTACTTC,CASSLAQETQYF
TRBJ1-5,TRBV6-6,TRBD1,NA,TGTGCCAGCAGCCGGGACAGGGGAAGCAATCAGCCCCAGCATTTT,CASSRDRGSNQPQHF
TRBJ2-1,TRBV29-1,TRBD1,NA,TGCAGCGTTGAATGGACAGGGGATGGTGAGCAGTTCTTC,CSVEWTGDGEQFF
TRBJ2-5,TRBV2,TRBD2,few,TGTGCCAGCAGTGAACGGGACTATCAAGAGACCCAGTACTTC,CASSERDYQETQYF
TRBJ2-5,TRBV5-6,NA,NA,TGTGCCAGCAGCTTGGGTGGGGGACAAGAGACCCAGTACTTC,CASSLGGGQETQYF
TRBJ1-1,TRBV9,TRBD1,NA,TGTGCCAGCAGCGTCGGGGACAGACCCACTGAAGCTTTCTTT,CASSVGDRPTEAFF
TRBJ2-3,TRBV5-1,TRBD2,NA,TGCGCCAGCAGCTTGGAACTAGCGGGGACAGATACGCAGTATTTT,CASSLELAGTDTQYF
TRBJ1-2,TRBV29-1,NA,few,TGCAGCGTTGGAGTAAACTATGGCTACACCTTC,CSVGVNYGYTF
TRBJ1-4,TRBV5-1,NA,NA,TGCGCCAGCAGCTATTGGCAAGTGGGGGCTAATGAAAAACTGTTTTTT,CASSYWQVGANEKLFF
TRBJ2-2,TRBV29-1,NA,NA,TGCAGCGTTATGGACGGAGATACCGGGGAGCTGTTTTTT,CSVMDGDTGELFF
TRBJ1-1,TRBV18,NA,NA,TGTGCCAGCTCACCACGGTCGGAGGAAGCTTTCTTT,CASSPRSEEAFF
TRBJ1-1,TRBV5-4,NA,NA,TGTGCCAGCAGCCCAACGGGACACACAAACACTGAAGCTTTCTTT,CASSPTGHTNTEAFF
TRBJ1-2,TRBV29-1,NA,NA,TGCAGCGTTGAAGGTCCAGAGAACTATGGCTACACCTTC,CSVEGPENYGYTF
TRBJ2-1,TRBV2,TRBD2,NA,TGTGCCACCACGGATTGGGGGGGTGAGCAGTTCTTC,CATTDWGGEQFF
TRBJ1-1,TRBV5-1,TRBD1,NA,TGCGCCAGCAGCTCGGGACAGGGCAACGAAGCTTTCTTT,CASSSGQGNEAFF
TRBJ1-2,TRBV4-1,NA,NA,TGCGCCAGCAGCCGGGAGACAGCTTATGGCTACACCTTC,CASSRETAYGYTF
TRBJ2-3,TRBV5-1,NA,NA,TGCGCCAGCAGCTCCCGGGACATCATACGCACAGATACGCAGTATTTT,CASSSRDIIRTDTQYF
TRBJ2-4,TRBV23-1,NA,few,TGCGCCAGCAGTCAATCGCGGCCTAAGGGCATTCAGTACTTC,CASSQSRPKGIQYF
TRBJ1-5,TRBV15,NA,NA,TGTGCCACCAGCAGCGCCATCTATCAGCCCCAGCATTTT,CATSSAIYQPQHF
TRBJ1-1,TRBV19,NA,few,TGTGCCAGTACCGCCCTCCGGGGCAGCAGCGGGGGTACTGAAGCTTTCTTT,CASTALRGSSGGTEAFF
TRBJ2-2,TRBV29-1,NA,NA,TGCAGCGTTACCGGGCCAAAGGGATCCGGGGAGCTGTTTTTT,CSVTGPKGSGELFF
TRBJ2-3,TRBV11-2,NA,NA,TGTGCCAGCAGCTTCCTGGCTGGGGGCACAGATACGCAGTATTTT,CASSFLAGGTDTQYF
TRBJ1-2,TRBV27,NA,NA,TGTGCCAGCAGGACAGTCTATGGCTACACCTTC,CASRTVYGYTF
TRBJ1-2,TRBV30,NA,NA,TGTGCCTGGATGCTCCAGGGTTACGGCTACACCTTC,CAWMLQGYGYTF
TRBJ2-5,TRBV6-5,TRBD1,NA,TGTGCCAGCAGTGAGACAGGGGATGAGACCCAGTACTTC,CASSETGDETQYF
TRBJ1-5,TRBV25-1,NA,NA,TGTGCCTCCGGACCCAATGGGGAGCCCCAGCATTTT,CASGPNGEPQHF
TRBJ2-2,TRBV29-1,NA,NA,TGCAGCGTCGAAGGAGCGGTCCCCGGGGAGCTGTTTTTT,CSVEGAVPGELFF
TRBJ2-3,TRBV23-1,NA,few,TGCGCCAGCAGTCAATCGAACTTGACCACAGATACGCAGTATTTT,CASSQSNLTTDTQYF
TRBJ1-1,TRBV30,NA,once,TGTGCCTGGAGTGAGAATGAGGGACGTGCCACTGAAGCTTTCTTT,CAWSENEGRATEAFF
TRBJ1-2,TRBV7-9,NA,NA,TGTGCCAGCAGATCACCAGAGACCCGATATGGCTACACCTTC,CASRSPETRYGYTF
TRBJ1-1,TRBV13,NA,NA,TGTGCCAGCAGCTTAAAGGGCACTGAAGCTTTCTTT,CASSLKGTEAFF
TRBJ1-2,TRBV5-6,NA,NA,TGTGCCAGCAGCTCGTATAACTATGGCTACACCTTC,CASSSYNYGYTF
TRBJ1-1,TRBV2,NA,NA,TGTGCCAGCAGGTGGAGAACTGAAGCTTTCTTT,CASRWRTEAFF
TRBJ1-1,TRBV6-6,TRBD1,NA,TGTGCCAGTGGGACAGGGGAAGCTTTCTTT,CASGTGEAFF
TRBJ2-4,TRBV23-1,NA,NA,TGCGCCAGCAACCCAAGAGCCAAAAACATTCAGTACTTC,CASNPRAKNIQYF
TRBJ1-2,TRBV6-5,NA,NA,TGTGCCAGCAGTTACTCGCTTGGATCGCAATACTATGGCTACACCTTC,CASSYSLGSQYYGYTF
TRBJ2-4,TRBV4-1,NA,NA,TGCGCCAACCCGTCCCCCCCCAAAAACATTCAGTACTTC,CANPSPPKNIQYF
TRBJ2-6,TRBV13,TRBD1,NA,TGTGCCAGCAGCAACCGGGACAGCTCCTCTGGGGCCAACGTCCTGACTTTC,CASSNRDSSSGANVLTF